The 28 T cell receptor beta chains presented below share a single source sample, sequenced in a study of blood T cell repertoires in COVID-19. TCRdb's copy holds only in-frame clones and misses some; the assay was immunoSEQ multiplex PCR. The sample consists of around 90,000 clones, more than 80% of them appearing once. The sample was peripheral blood. These receptors originate from a human donor in a cohort sampled during active COVID-19.

The table lists this clone with a few counts. In DNA, the CDR3 is TGTGCCAGCAGTCCGGACAGTGAAGCTTTCTTT. This gives the protein CASSPDSEAFF. This rearrangement joins TRBV6-6 to TRBJ1-1, with D tentatively TRBD1 (6 bases). The CDR3 extends over 11 amino acids. V lost 5 bases to trimming and J lost 7 bases, with 8 bases between them. The germline V gene has CDR1 MNHNY and CDR2 SVGAGI (reference sequence).

This sequence joins TRBV23-1 and TRBJ2-7, with 10 bases fitting TRBD2. TRBV23-1 is marked as an open reading frame, function uncertain. V trimming: 0 bases; J trimming: 4 bases; junction bases outside the gene matches: 6. The CDR3 runs to 16 residues. The DNA for the CDR3 is TGCGCCAGCAGTCAATCACAGCGGGGGGGCCTGTACGAGCAGTACTTC. As protein: CASSQSQRGGLYEQYF.

CDR3 sequence: CAWSPPLAGGLNEQFF. The CDR3 DNA sequence: TGTGCCTGGAGTCCTCCCTTAGCGGGGGGTCTCAATGAGCAGTTCTTC. The chain employs TRBV30 and TRBJ2-1, with 10 nucleotides matching TRBD2. This CDR3 spans 16 amino acids. Trimming cost V 2 bases and J 6 bases; bases outside gene matches: 10. Germline assignment: CDR1 GTSNPN and CDR2 SVGIG (reference sequence).

The V call is TRBV5-1, the J call TRBJ2-1; 12 bases map to TRBD2. V lost 4 bases and J lost 5; bases outside the gene matches: 7. The CDR3 runs 16 residues. Germline V gene sequence: CDR1 SGHRS, CDR2 YFSETQ. The CDR3 spells CASSLPRTSGNNEQFF. The CDR3 DNA is TGCGCCAGCAGCCTCCCCCGGACTAGCGGGAACAATGAGCAGTTCTTC.

The chain combines TRBV6-5 with TRBJ2-1; D may be TRBD1 (5 bases). The CDR3 contains 15 residues. V was pared by 0 bases and J by 8 bases, with 14 bases between. The germline CDR1 and CDR2 sequences are MNHEY and SVGAGI. The CDR3 here is CASSYSVQGSDEQFF. The CDR3 nucleotides read TGTGCCAGCAGTTACTCGGTCCAGGGCAGCGATGAGCAGTTCTTC.

The chain is built from TRBV7-3 and TRBJ2-1; TRBD1 agrees at 7 bases. V gave up 2 bases and J gave up 0 bases; unmatched junction bases: 4. The CDR3 has 16 residues. CDR1 SGHTA and CDR2 FQGTGA come from the germline V gene. CDR3 bases: TGTGCCAGCAGCTTAGGGACAGAAGTCTCCTACAATGAGCAGTTCTTC. Its translation is CASSLGTEVSYNEQFF.

The V and J genes are TRBV7-8 and TRBJ1-1; 7 bases are shared with TRBD1. Germline trimming cut 5 bases from V and 5 bases from J; bases unmatched to any gene: 14. The germline gives CDR1 SGHVS, CDR2 FQNEAQ. The CDR3 is 16 residues long. The CDR3 here is CASSQGDARGRTEAFF. Written as DNA, the CDR3 is TGTGCCAGCAGCCAGGGGGATGCCAGGGGCAGGACTGAAGCTTTCTTT. The full variable domain, with the rest looked up from reference TRBV7-8 and TRBJ1-1, is GAGVSQSPRYKVAKRGQDVALRCDPISGHVSLFWYQQALGQGPEFLTYFQNEAQLDKSGLPSDRFFAERPEGSVSTLKIQRTQQEDSAVYLCASSQGDARGRTEAFFGQGTRLTVV.

The sample holds a few counts of this clone. The chain couples TRBV9 to TRBJ2-3; perhaps TRBD2 as D (5 bases). The CDR3 is 20 residues long. CDR1 is SGDLS and CDR2 is YYNGEE in the germline V gene. V shed 0 bases and J shed 0 bases, with 23 bases lying between them. The CDR3 bases are TGTGCCAGCAGCGTAGCCCCAACTAGTGCGAGATTAGATAGCACAGATACGCAGTATTTT. This gives the protein CASSVAPTSARLDSTDTQYF.

V is TRBV11-2 and J is TRBJ1-1; D gene ambiguous. Trimming shortened V by 4 bases and J by 5 bases, and 17 bases separated the two germline ends. Germline V gives CDR1 SGHAT, CDR2 FQNNGV. CDR3 length equals 15 residues. The CDR3 here is CASSSLRGRGTEAFF. DNA of the CDR3: TGTGCCAGCAGCTCCTTGCGGGGAAGAGGAACTGAAGCTTTCTTT. The full variable domain, with the rest looked up from reference TRBV11-2 and TRBJ1-1, is EAGVAQSPRYKIIEKRQSVAFWCNPISGHATLYWYQQILGQGPKLLIQFQNNGVVDDSQLPKDRFSAERLKGVDSTLKIQPAKLEDSAVYLCASSSLRGRGTEAFFGQGTRLTVV.

The J gene is TRBJ2-7, the V gene TRBV4-2; 14 bases are a match to TRBD2. V lost 4 bases, J lost 0 bases, and 11 bases stayed unmatched. Germline-derived CDR1 and CDR2 are LGHNA and YNFKEQ. CDR3 length: 19 amino acids. CDR3 nucleotides: TGTGCCAGCAGCCCGCGGACTAGCGGGGGGCTAGGGAGCTCCTACGAGCAGTACTTC. It translates to CASSPRTSGGLGSSYEQYF.

The chain is built from TRBV2 and TRBJ1-5, with 9 bases matching TRBD1. V dropped 8 bases and J dropped 7; count of bases not matched to a gene: 12. Germline V gene sequence: CDR1 SNHLY, CDR2 FYNNEI. The CDR3 runs to 15 residues. The CDR3 nucleotides read TGTGCCAGCGGAATAGCCAGGACAGGGGAACAGCCCCAGCATTTT. It translates to CASGIARTGEQPQHF.

The chain links TRBV5-4 to TRBJ2-3, with 12 nucleotides matching TRBD2. The CDR3 runs 15 residues. Trimming removed 2 bases from V and 8 bases from J; junction bases left unmatched: 6. Germline V lookup: CDR1 SGHNT, CDR2 YYREEE (reference sequence). The DNA for the CDR3 is TGTGCCAGCAGCTTAGGGCTAGCGGGGGGGCTTACGCAGTATTTT. This translates into CASSLGLAGGLTQYF.

The chain combines TRBV7-6 with TRBJ1-2; D may be TRBD1 (6 bases). The V and J ends lost 2 bases and 6 bases respectively, with 16 bases between them. The CDR3 is made up of 15 amino acids. Germline V gives CDR1 SGHVS, CDR2 FNYEAQ. The CDR3 coding sequence is TGTGCCAGCAGCTTACAACAGGGCGCGATGGATGGCTACACCTTC. Its protein is CASSLQQGAMDGYTF.

V and J are TRBV15 and TRBJ2-7, with 9 bases that match TRBD1. Germline assignment: CDR1 LNHNV and CDR2 YYDKDF (reference sequence). The CDR3 is 14 residues long. The V gene end was trimmed by 6 bases and the J gene end by 7 bases; junction bases not matched to a gene: 10. Here the CDR3 reads CATRGDRGIGEQYF. The CDR3 region has the DNA TGTGCCACCAGAGGAGACAGGGGGATAGGTGAGCAGTACTTC.

This chain uses TRBV6-6 with TRBJ1-5; the match to TRBD1 covers 7 bases. The germline V gene has CDR1 MNHNY and CDR2 SVGAGI (reference sequence). The CDR3 contains 15 residues. The V and J ends lost 0 bases and 5 bases, in that order; junction bases with no gene match: 4. The CDR3 nucleotides read TGTGCCAGCAGTTACTCGAGACAGGGAGATCAGCCCCAGCATTTT. It encodes CASSYSRQGDQPQHF.

This sequence joins TRBV20-1 and TRBJ1-1, with D uncertain. CDR1 is DFQATT, CDR2 SNEGSKA, per germline (reference sequence). CDR3 length: 11 residues. The CDR3 reads CSEQKLIEAFF. DNA of the CDR3: TGCAGCGAGCAAAAACTCATAGAAGCTTTCTTT.

This clone was recorded once. For the CDR3, the DNA is TGTGCCAGCAGTCAAAACCTAGCGGAAGAGACCCAGTACTTC. Protein sequence: CASSQNLAEETQYF. The V gene is TRBV2, the J gene TRBJ2-5; 7 bases are a match to TRBD2. The J segment lost 3 bases and the V segment lost 5 bases, leaving 6 bases of the junction unmatched. Germline V CDR1 and CDR2: SNHLY, FYNNEI. CDR3 length equals 14 residues.

This chain connects TRBV9 to TRBJ1-1, with D possibly TRBD1 on 5 matching bases. The CDR3 has 14 residues. Germline V gene data show CDR1 as SGDLS and CDR2 as YYNGEE. The V gene lost 6 bases and the J gene lost 4 bases, with 16 bases spanning the gap. DNA for the CDR3: TGTGCCAGCACCCTCGACGGGGGTGGCACTGAAGCTTTCTTT. This encodes CASTLDGGGTEAFF.

The V gene is TRBV29-1, the J gene TRBJ2-1; TRBD1 aligns across 8 bases. The germline gives CDR1 SQVTM, CDR2 ANQGSEA. Trimming took 8 bases from V and 4 from J; bases not matched to a gene: 10. This CDR3 region has 14 residues. The CDR3 spells CSTRRDRGYNEQFF. Here the CDR3 DNA reads TGCAGCACCCGCCGAGACAGGGGTTACAATGAGCAGTTCTTC.

The chain is built from TRBV18 and TRBJ2-3; D unclear. This CDR3 has 14 amino acids. Germline lookup yields CDR1 KGHSH and CDR2 LQKENI. Trimming pared 1 base from V and 0 bases from J, leaving 5 bases between. The CDR3 protein is CASSPHPSTDTQYF. Written as DNA, the CDR3 is TGTGCCAGCTCACCACATCCAAGCACAGATACGCAGTATTTT.

The chain uses TRBV7-9 and TRBJ2-5; D perhaps matches TRBD2 (6 bases). The CDR3 has 15 amino acids. The ends were cut back, 5 bases at V and 2 bases at J, with 15 bases in the middle. Germline V gene data show CDR1 as SEHNR and CDR2 as FQNEAQ (reference sequence). In DNA form, the CDR3 reads TGTGCCAGCAGCCGTGGCGTGGGGGGTCAAGAGACCCAGTACTTC. Translated: CASSRGVGGQETQYF.

The chain is built from TRBV6-6 and TRBJ1-1; TRBD1 aligns across 8 bases. The germline gives CDR1 MNHNY, CDR2 SVGAGI (reference sequence). The CDR3 sequence is 15 residues long. Trimming removed 4 bases from V and 4 bases from J; junction bases left unmatched: 8. CDR3 in DNA: TGTGCCAGCAGTTCTAACAGGGGGAGGGTCACTGAAGCTTTCTTT. As protein: CASSSNRGRVTEAFF.

V and J are TRBV14 and TRBJ1-5; 7 nucleotides agree with TRBD1. The CDR3 is made up of 15 amino acids. CDR1 SGHDN and CDR2 FVKESK come from the germline V gene. With 3 bases clipped from V and 5 bases from J, the junction kept 7 bases outside the gene matches. CDR3 amino acids: CASSQGDRADQPQHF. The CDR3 nucleotides are TGTGCCAGCAGCCAGGGAGACAGGGCCGATCAGCCCCAGCATTTT.

This clone is a singleton in its sample. The genes are TRBV13 and TRBJ1-2; 7 bases align to TRBD1. Germline values: CDR1 PRHDT, CDR2 FYEKMQ (reference sequence). Trimming cost V 5 bases and J 4 bases; bases outside gene matches: 4. The CDR3 is 13 residues long. The CDR3 sequence is CASSRTGVYGYTF. CDR3 coding DNA: TGTGCCAGCAGCCGAACAGGGGTCTATGGCTACACCTTC.

This chain connects TRBV18 to TRBJ2-2; D unclear. The CDR3 consists of 16 residues. Germline V CDR1 and CDR2: KGHSH, LQKENI. V dropped 4 bases and J dropped 2 bases, with 14 bases sitting between them. The chain's CDR3 is CASSQATDPNTGELFF. DNA for the CDR3: TGTGCCAGCTCACAGGCAACAGACCCTAACACCGGGGAGCTGTTTTTT.

J is TRBJ1-5 and V is TRBV30, with no clear D. Germline CDR1 and CDR2: GTSNPN and SVGIG (reference sequence). The CDR3 runs 13 residues. V shed 1 base and J shed 4 bases, with 8 bases lying between them. In DNA form, the CDR3 reads TGTGCCTGGAGTGGAGGGCTTAATCAGCCCCAGCATTTT. Protein: CAWSGGLNQPQHF.

The V call is TRBV14, the J call TRBJ2-1; 7 nucleotides line up with TRBD2. J gave up 4 bases and V 4 bases, and 10 bases lay outside the gene matches. The germline CDR1 and CDR2 sequences are SGHDN and FVKESK. The length of the CDR3 is 16 residues. Written as DNA, the CDR3 is TGTGCCAGCAGCCCGCGGGGGAGGATTGAATACAATGAGCAGTTCTTC. Encoded protein: CASSPRGRIEYNEQFF. Full variable domain (outside the CDR3, taken from reference TRBV14 and TRBJ2-1): EAGVTQFPSHSVIEKGQTVTLRCDPISGHDNLYWYRRVMGKEIKFLLHFVKESKQDESGMPNNRFLAERTGGTYSTLKVQPAELEDSGVYFCASSPRGRIEYNEQFFGPGTRLTVL.

This chain uses TRBV23-1 with TRBJ2-5, with 7 bases aligning to TRBD2. TRBV23-1 is known as an ORF, though its function is uncertain. This CDR3 region has 13 residues. The junction had 6 bases not matched to a gene; V was cut back by 9 bases and J by 2 bases. In nucleotides, the CDR3 is TGCGCCAGACCCGGTAGCGGGCAAGAGACCCAGTACTTC. Protein: CARPGSGQETQYF.